This section outlines one T cell receptor beta chain sequence together with its context. This clone is a singleton in its sample. The clone's antigen remains unknown. No qualities accompany the bases; no much larger clone lies one base away. The treatment or condition label of this sample denotes: 15 to 20 received Ad26.COV2.S at low or high dose, single or two shots; 5 received placebo; per-sample allocation not given. Repertoires of vaccine and placebo recipients were sequenced from samples collected on day 63 after the first injection. In Cohort 1b, roughly 25 adults aged 18-55 years were enrolled at a single site in Boston, USA, between 29 July and 7 August 2020. Ad26.COV2.S consisted of a replication-incompetent adenovirus type 26 vector by which a prefusion-stabilized SARS-CoV-2 spike protein from the original Wuhan strain was expressed. The immunoSEQ Assay was used to sequence TCRbeta CDR3 regions. After extraction, genomic DNA underwent amplification by bias-controlled multiplex PCR, followed by high-throughput sequencing. The published analysis was carried out like this. To quantify the absolute abundance of every unique TCRbeta CDR3 region, sequences were collapsed and filtered. Usable DNA was measured by amplifying reference genes present in all nucleated cells, and TCRbeta template counts were normalized to that usable DNA to estimate T cell fraction. Repertoire TCRs were annotated as SARS-CoV-2-specific by exact matching of V gene, CDR3 amino acid sequence and J gene to a known reactive TCR set. The reference SARS-CoV-2 TCR set was derived from MIRA and filtered for enrichment in COVID-19-positive ImmuneCODE repertoires, a step that removed public or cross-reactive TCRs. Drawing on the MIRA antigens, annotated TCRs were analysed further at the level of specific ORF or position within ORF. Depth was the summed frequency of annotated unique rearrangements, while breadth was defined as annotated unique rearrangements over total unique productive rearrangements. Two-sided Wilcoxon rank-sum tests were used to compare TCR breadth between groups. TCRdb took this table from immuneACCESS and kept in-frame rearrangements with V and J called. Such tables lack part of the clones; where checked against another copy, unresolved V genes explain under half of the gap, and the rest is unexplained. The V and J calls and clone size come from that table; D and trimming were worked out from the DNA. In this sample the table shows about 480,000 clones, 87% of which occur a single time. Around 13% of the sample comes from the top ten.

This sample was taken from a study of Ad26.COV2.S vaccination and SARS-CoV-2 variants (dated by TCRdb to the early 2020s). Background on the whole study: Donors in the vaccine arm were drawn from COV1001, a phase I-IIa trial of Ad26.COV2.S in healthy adults that was multicentre, randomized, double-blind and placebo-controlled. The specificity and breadth of SARS-CoV-2-reactive T cell receptors after Ad26.COV2.S vaccination were assessed by TCRbeta repertoire sequencing. Trial participants were randomized into five groups of five: low-dose or high-dose Ad26.COV2.S given once or twice, or placebo on both occasions. Ad26.COV2.S was given intramuscularly at 5x10^10 or 1x10^11 viral particles, as a single shot or as two shots 56 days apart. Throughout the experiments and outcome assessment, investigators stayed blinded to trial group allocation. The TCR-sequenced set comprised about 30 samples: about 19 Ad26.COV2.S vaccine recipients, 5 placebo recipients and 8 SARS-CoV-2 convalescent individuals. What the research found in general, with its limitations: Spike-specific TCR breadth was higher in Ad26.COV2.S recipients than in placebo recipients (P = 0.0014). Vaccine and placebo recipients had similar non-spike TCR breadth, a finding consistent with the vaccine containing only spike. Substantial breadth of spike-specific CD8+ and CD4+ T cell responses was reported after vaccination. The study was not powered for comparison of responses between vaccine doses or regimens. The authors noted that total T cell responses may have been underestimated by the TCR breadth and depth analyses.

Trimming removed 7 bases from V and 3 bases from J, leaving 10 bases between the germline ends. Based on the germline V gene (reference sequence), the CDR1 and CDR2 sequences are DFQATT and SNEGSKA. From the cysteine up to the phenylalanine, the CDR3 has a length of 11 residues. Only the CDR3 part of the read is kept: 33 bases, read in frame from the first base. The receptor was derived from a person between 18 and 65 years old who received the Ad26.COV2.S COVID-19 vaccine or a placebo. This specimen consisted of peripheral blood, obtained in a trial of Ad26.COV2.S vaccine versus placebo. This chain is built from TRBV20-1 and TRBJ2-7; the D gene is not confidently resolved. The nucleotide sequence reads as follows: TGCAGTGTCGACTCCTTCTACGAGCAGTACTTC. Its amino acids are CSVDSFYEQYF.